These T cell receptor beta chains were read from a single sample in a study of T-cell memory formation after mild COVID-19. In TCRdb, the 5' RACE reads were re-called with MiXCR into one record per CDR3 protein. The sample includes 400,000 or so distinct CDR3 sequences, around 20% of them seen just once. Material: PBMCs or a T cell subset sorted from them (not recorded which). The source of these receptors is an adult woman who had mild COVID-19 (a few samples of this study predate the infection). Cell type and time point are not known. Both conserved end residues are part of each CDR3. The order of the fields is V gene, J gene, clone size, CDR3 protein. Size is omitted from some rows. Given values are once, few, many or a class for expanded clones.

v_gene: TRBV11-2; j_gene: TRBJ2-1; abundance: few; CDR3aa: CASSLGEGVGKFF
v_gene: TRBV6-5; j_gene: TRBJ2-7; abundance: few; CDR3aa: CASSSVRDQSRYEQYF
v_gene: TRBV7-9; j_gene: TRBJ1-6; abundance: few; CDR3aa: CASTEDPTAYNSPLHF
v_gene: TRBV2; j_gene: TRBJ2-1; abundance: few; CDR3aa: CASPRTGGDYNEQFF
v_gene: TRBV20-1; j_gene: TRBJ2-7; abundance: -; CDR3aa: CSARGRTSSYEQYF
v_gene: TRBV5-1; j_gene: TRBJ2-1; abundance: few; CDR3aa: CASSFHGQGGFNEQFF
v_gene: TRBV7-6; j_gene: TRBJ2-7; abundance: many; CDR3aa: CASSLSGGISYEQYF
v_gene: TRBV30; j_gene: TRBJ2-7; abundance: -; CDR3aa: CAWHLGPGVYF
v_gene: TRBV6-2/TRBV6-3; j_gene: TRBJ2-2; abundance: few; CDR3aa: CGAKSGVNTGELFF
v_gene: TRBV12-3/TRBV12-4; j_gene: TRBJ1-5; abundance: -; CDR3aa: CASSGQGILRGQPQHF
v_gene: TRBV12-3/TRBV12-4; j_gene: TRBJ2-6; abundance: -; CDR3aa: CASSPTDYSGANVLTF
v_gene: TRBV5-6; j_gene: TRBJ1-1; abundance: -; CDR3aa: CASSLVRGFVTEAFF
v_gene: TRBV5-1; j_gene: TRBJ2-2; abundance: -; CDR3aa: CASSLDSIYTGELFF
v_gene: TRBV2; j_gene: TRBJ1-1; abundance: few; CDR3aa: CASSEWNTEAFF
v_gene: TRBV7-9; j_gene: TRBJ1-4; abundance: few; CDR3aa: CASSLVEGLSEKLFF
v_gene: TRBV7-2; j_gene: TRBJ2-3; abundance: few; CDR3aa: CASSSRALTSTDTQYF
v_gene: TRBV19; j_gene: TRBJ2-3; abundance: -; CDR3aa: CASSIQREVDTDTQYF
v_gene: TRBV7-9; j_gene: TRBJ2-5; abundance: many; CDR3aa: CASSRGGEETQYF
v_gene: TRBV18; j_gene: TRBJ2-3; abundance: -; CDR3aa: CASSPRTSGVTDTQYF
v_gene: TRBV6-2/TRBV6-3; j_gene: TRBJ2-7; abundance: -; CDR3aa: CASSYSKLAGDYEQYF
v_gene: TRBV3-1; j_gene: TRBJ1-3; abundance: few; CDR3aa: CASSQEWVFGSGNTIYF
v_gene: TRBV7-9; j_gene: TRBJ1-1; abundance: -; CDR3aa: CASSLQGGAGTEAFF
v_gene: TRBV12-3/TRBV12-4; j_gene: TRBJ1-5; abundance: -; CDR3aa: CASSYPGTAIQPQHF
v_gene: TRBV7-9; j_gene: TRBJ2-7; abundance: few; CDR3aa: CASSSKSGLAGGAYEQYF